This TCR beta chain came from a study of shared clonotypes between healthy human individuals. Samples underwent the assay at deep level. The data were produced by immunoSEQ multiplex PCR, yet TCRdb's version contains in-frame clones alone and is incomplete. The repertoire holds more than 2 million clones, with over 85% as singletons. The CDR3 spans 15 residues. The germline CDR1 and CDR2 sequences are MNHNS and SASEGT. J was trimmed by 7 bases and V by 5 bases; bases with no gene match: 11. CD45RO-negative cells were positively selected for CCR7, leaving out terminally differentiated effector memory CD45RA+ cells.

Sequencing was carried out using naive CD8+ T cells from PBMCs. The TCR originated in a man in his late teens or twenties in good health. Some clones in this sample may be carry-over from other donors' samples. The chain couples TRBV6-1 to TRBJ1-5, with 7 bases identical to TRBD1. The CDR3, as DNA: TGTGCCAGCAGTCCATGGGACAGCTCAGGACAGCCCCAGCATTTT. Translated, it gives CASSPWDSSGQPQHF.